Listed here are 10 T cell receptor beta chains from one sample, sequenced in a study of cytomegalovirus exposure and HLA in healthy donors. The PCR employed 60 Vbeta primers together with 13 Jbeta primers. The table came from immunoSEQ multiplex PCR; TCRdb's copy has only in-frame clones and leaves some out. Of 35,000 to 45,000 clones in the sample, roughly four fifths were seen once. Sequenced input: PBMCs. These receptors originate from a woman aged 25 to 45 in good health and CMV-seropositive.

This chain uses TRBV5-6 with TRBJ2-4, with D possibly matching TRBD1 (5 bases). V was cut by 6 bases and J by 10 bases, with 20 bases left in between. CDR1 is SGHDT and CDR2 is YYEEEE in the germline V gene. The CDR3 is made up of 14 amino acids. The CDR3 DNA follows: TGTGCCAGCACTGGGTCGACAGAGTATGGTATTCAGTACTTC. Encoded protein: CASTGSTEYGIQYF.

This chain joins TRBV29-1 and TRBJ1-1; possible D gene TRBD1, 6 bases. The length of the CDR3 is 12 residues. V dropped 7 bases and J dropped 4 bases, with 13 bases sitting between them. Germline CDR1 and CDR2: SQVTM and ANQGSEA. The CDR3 protein is CSGGTGLTEAFF. CDR3 DNA sequence: TGCAGCGGTGGAACAGGGCTCACTGAAGCTTTCTTT. Full variable domain (outside the CDR3, taken from reference TRBV29-1 and TRBJ1-1): SAVISQKPSRDICQRGTSLTIQCQVDSQVTMMFWYRQQPGQSLTLIATANQGSEATYESGFVIDKFPISRPNLTFSTLTVSNMSPEDSSIYLCSGGTGLTEAFFGQGTRLTVV.

This chain uses TRBV14 with TRBJ2-7; no definite D call. The CDR3 has 13 amino acids. Trimming stripped 6 bases from V and 6 bases from J, with 15 bases between. CDR1 SGHDN and CDR2 FVKESK come from the germline V gene. The CDR3 here is CASSPSRSGEQYF. Written as DNA, the CDR3 is TGTGCCAGCAGTCCGTCCCGTTCGGGCGAGCAGTACTTC. The complete variable domain, with remaining parts taken from reference TRBV14 and TRBJ2-7, reads EAGVTQFPSHSVIEKGQTVTLRCDPISGHDNLYWYRRVMGKEIKFLLHFVKESKQDESGMPNNRFLAERTGGTYSTLKVQPAELEDSGVYFCASSPSRSGEQYFGPGTRLTVT.

On this clone: At one end, the junction sequence differs from germline, possibly due to a read error. V gene TRBV6-1 combines with J gene TRBJ2-5; TRBD1 agrees at 9 bases. This CDR3 spans 15 amino acids. Looked up from germline, CDR1 is MNHNS and CDR2 is SASEGT. The CDR3: CPSSQGQGGGETQYF. The DNA for the CDR3 is TGTCCCAGCAGCCAGGGACAGGGAGGAGGGGAGACCCAGTACTTC.

The chain recombines TRBV6-5 with TRBJ1-5; D unclear. Germline values: CDR1 MNHEY, CDR2 SVGAGI. This CDR3 is built from 12 residues. V was clipped by 6 bases and J by 6 bases, with 9 bases between them. The CDR3 nucleotides read TGTGCCAGCAGGACCCGGGGTCAGCCCCAGCATTTT. Its protein is CASRTRGQPQHF.

This clone was recorded once. The gene calls are TRBV18 and TRBJ2-1; a weak D match, TRBD2 (5 bases). The CDR3 is 17 amino acids. The V gene lost 3 bases and the J gene lost 6 bases, with 21 bases spanning the gap. Germline V lookup: CDR1 KGHSH, CDR2 LQKENI. The CDR3 coding sequence is TGTGCCAGCTCACCCCCGCGGGTGATCGGACGGATCAATGAGCAGTTCTTC. Amino acids: CASSPPRVIGRINEQFF.

This clone appeared once. CDR3 in DNA: TGTGCCAGTAGGATTCAGGGTGTCTCCTACAATGAGCAGTTCTTC. Protein sequence: CASRIQGVSYNEQFF. This chain joins TRBV19 and TRBJ2-1; D is perhaps TRBD1 (5 bases). The V end was cut by 6 bases, the J end by 0 bases, with 12 bases between. This CDR3 is 15 amino acids long. Germline assignment: CDR1 LNHDA and CDR2 SQIVND (reference sequence).

This chain joins TRBV14 and TRBJ1-6; 8 nucleotides agree with TRBD1. The CDR3 is 14 amino acids. The germline CDR1 and CDR2 sequences are SGHDN and FVKESK. The junction had 0 bases not matched to a gene; V was cut back by 5 bases and J by 3 bases. Written as DNA, the CDR3 is TGTGCCAGCAGCGGACAGGGCTATAATTCACCCCTCCACTTT. Its translation: CASSGQGYNSPLHF.

The gene calls are TRBV7-9 and TRBJ1-2, with a tentative D call TRBD1 (5 bases). This CDR3 is 12 amino acids long. Germline V gene lookup returns CDR1 SEHNR and CDR2 FQNEAQ (reference sequence). V was pared by 3 bases and J by 8 bases, with 10 bases between. The CDR3 nucleotides are TGTGCCAGCAGCTTGCAGGGCCGGGGCTACACCTTC. This translates into CASSLQGRGYTF.

This clone came up once. J is TRBJ2-1 and V is TRBV18; TRBD2 matches 10 bases. The CDR3 contains 17 residues. Germline V CDR1 and CDR2: KGHSH, LQKENI. Germline trimming cut 2 bases from V and 4 bases from J; bases unmatched to any gene: 8. Written as DNA, the CDR3 is TGTGCCAGCTCACCATTCTTACTAGCGGGAAAATACAATGAGCAGTTCTTC. This codes for CASSPFLLAGKYNEQFF.